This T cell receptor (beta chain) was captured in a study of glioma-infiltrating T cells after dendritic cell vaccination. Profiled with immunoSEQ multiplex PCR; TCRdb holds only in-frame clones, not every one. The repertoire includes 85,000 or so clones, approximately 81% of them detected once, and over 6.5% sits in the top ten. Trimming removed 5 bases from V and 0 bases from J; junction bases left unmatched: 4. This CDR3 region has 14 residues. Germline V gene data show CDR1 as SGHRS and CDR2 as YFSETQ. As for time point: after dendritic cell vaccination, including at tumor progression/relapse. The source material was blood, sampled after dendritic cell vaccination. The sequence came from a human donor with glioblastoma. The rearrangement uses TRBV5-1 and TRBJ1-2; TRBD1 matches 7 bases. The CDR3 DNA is TGCGCCAGCAGTTCCGGGACAGCTAACTATGGCTACACCTTC. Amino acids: CASSSGTANYGYTF. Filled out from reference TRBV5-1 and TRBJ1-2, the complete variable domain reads KAGVTQTPRYLIKTRGQQVTLSCSPISGHRSVSWYQQTPGQGLQFLFEYFSETQRNKGNFPGRFSGRQFSNSRSEMNVSTLELGDSALYLCASSSGTANYGYTFGSGTRLTVV.